This is a list of T cell receptor beta chains from one sample in a study of early T cells in non-severe SARS-CoV-2 infection. In TCRdb, the 5' RACE reads were re-called with MiXCR into one record per CDR3 protein. The sample includes 90,000 to 120,000 distinct CDR3 sequences, 12% seen only once; the top ten take around 3%. The specimen was whole blood. The receptor source for this set is an adult who was a healthcare worker with PCR-confirmed SARS-CoV-2 infection or an uninfected control (not recorded which). Each CDR3 is given with its conserved first and last residue. Fields, in order: V gene, clone size, J gene, D gene, CDR3 DNA, CDR3 protein. D genes are given only for firm matches. The size field is filled for only some rows; it gives once, few, many or a size class.

V: TRBV6-1; size: many; J: TRBJ1-2; D: NA; DNA: TGTGCCAGCACCTGGAGTGGGGGCGACTATGGCTACACCTTC; CDR3: CASTWSGGDYGYTF
V: TRBV7-9; size: many; J: TRBJ2-7; D: NA; DNA: TGTGCCAGCAGCTTAGGACAGAACTACGAGCAGTACTTC; CDR3: CASSLGQNYEQYF
V: TRBV12-3/TRBV12-4; size: NA; J: TRBJ1-1; D: NA; DNA: TGTGCCAGCAGGCTAGTGGCGGAGAACACTGAAGCTTTCTTT; CDR3: CASRLVAENTEAFF
V: TRBV2; size: NA; J: TRBJ2-2; D: TRBD1; DNA: TGTGCCAGCAGTCGACAGGGAATTCGGGTGGACACCGGGGAGCTGTTTTTT; CDR3: CASSRQGIRVDTGELFF
V: TRBV20-1; size: few; J: TRBJ2-7; D: TRBD1; DNA: TGCAGTGCTAGAGATCTGGACAGGCCCTACGAGCAGTACTTC; CDR3: CSARDLDRPYEQYF
V: TRBV4-2; size: NA; J: TRBJ1-2; D: NA; DNA: TGTGCCAGCAGCCAAGCGGAGGGGTGTGTTGGCTACACCTTC; CDR3: CASSQAEGCVGYTF
V: TRBV6-1; size: few; J: TRBJ2-2; D: NA; DNA: TGTGCCAGCAGGGCTTACGGGGCCGGGGAGCTGTTTTTT; CDR3: CASRAYGAGELFF
V: TRBV28; size: NA; J: TRBJ1-4; D: NA; DNA: TGTGCCAGCACGGGCCCGCATGAAAAACTGTTTTTT; CDR3: CASTGPHEKLFF
V: TRBV29-1; size: NA; J: TRBJ2-3; D: NA; DNA: TGCAGCGTTGGGGCAGTCCCGGATACGCAGTATTTT; CDR3: CSVGAVPDTQYF
V: TRBV28; size: few; J: TRBJ1-2; D: NA; DNA: TGTGCCAGCAGTTCCCGGGACCCCTATGGCTACACCTTC; CDR3: CASSSRDPYGYTF
V: TRBV29-1; size: NA; J: TRBJ1-2; D: NA; DNA: TGCAGCGTTGAAACGGTCTATGGCTACACCTTC; CDR3: CSVETVYGYTF
V: TRBV7-9; size: many; J: TRBJ2-5; D: NA; DNA: TGTGCCAGCCGGCCTGATTTGGAGACCCAGTACTTC; CDR3: CASRPDLETQYF
V: TRBV7-8; size: many; J: TRBJ1-5; D: NA; DNA: TGTGCCAGCACCGCGCGACAGAACAATCAGCCCCAGCATTTT; CDR3: CASTARQNNQPQHF
V: TRBV7-3; size: many; J: TRBJ2-3; D: TRBD2; DNA: TGTGCCAGCAGCCCCCTCCGAGCGGGGGAAGGGAATAAAGATACGCAGTATTTT; CDR3: CASSPLRAGEGNKDTQYF
V: TRBV16; size: NA; J: TRBJ1-6; D: NA; DNA: TGTGCCAGCAGCCAATCTAGGACCCCCTCCTATAATTCACCCCTCCACTTT; CDR3: CASSQSRTPSYNSPLHF
V: TRBV7-3; size: NA; J: TRBJ1-1; D: NA; DNA: TGTGCCAGCACCCCACGGGCAGGGATGGGGACTGAAGCTTTCTTT; CDR3: CASTPRAGMGTEAFF
V: TRBV6-2/TRBV6-3; size: NA; J: TRBJ2-3; D: TRBD2; DNA: TGTGCCAGCAGTTCGGGCGGGAGTGTCGGCACAGATACGCAGTATTTT; CDR3: CASSSGGSVGTDTQYF
V: TRBV10-3; size: NA; J: TRBJ2-7; D: NA; DNA: TGTGCCAGCGCCCGGGTTAGTTACGAGCAGTACTTC; CDR3: CASARVSYEQYF
V: TRBV6-5; size: many; J: TRBJ1-1; D: NA; DNA: TGTGCCAGCAGTTTGGGGCAGATCATGAACACTGAAGCTTTCTTT; CDR3: CASSLGQIMNTEAFF
V: TRBV12-3/TRBV12-4; size: few; J: TRBJ1-1; D: NA; DNA: TGTGCCAGCAGTTTAAGACAGGCGGGGAACACTGAAGCTTTCTTT; CDR3: CASSLRQAGNTEAFF
V: TRBV27; size: many; J: TRBJ1-1; D: TRBD1; DNA: TGTGCCAGGACAGGGGAAGACACTGAAGCTTTCTTT; CDR3: CARTGEDTEAFF
V: TRBV9; size: NA; J: TRBJ2-2; D: TRBD1; DNA: TGTGCCAGCACAGGGGGACAGGCCCACTTCACCGGGGAGCTGTTTTTT; CDR3: CASTGGQAHFTGELFF
V: TRBV5-1; size: few; J: TRBJ2-1; D: NA; DNA: TGCGCCAGCAGCTTGTCTCAGGGAGGGGGTGAGCAGTTCTTC; CDR3: CASSLSQGGGEQFF
V: TRBV2; size: few; J: TRBJ1-4; D: TRBD1; DNA: TGTGCCAGCGGAAGGGACAGGGCCTATGAAAAACTGTTTTTT; CDR3: CASGRDRAYEKLFF
V: TRBV11-2; size: many; J: TRBJ2-3; D: NA; DNA: TGTGCCAGCAGCTTATTGGCGGGGAAGCTGGTTCCCCAAAGCACAGATACGCAGTATTTT; CDR3: CASSLLAGKLVPQSTDTQYF
V: TRBV27; size: few; J: TRBJ2-5; D: NA; DNA: TGTGCCAGCAGTTCCCCAGGGTCGACCCAGTACTTC; CDR3: CASSSPGSTQYF
V: TRBV6-1; size: NA; J: TRBJ1-1; D: NA; DNA: TGTGCCAGCAGTGAAGCGAGGCAGAACACTGAAGCTTTCTTT; CDR3: CASSEARQNTEAFF